This T cell receptor beta chain was documented in a study of CD8+ T cells in alopecia areata. Study summary: Treated patients were given 5 to 10 mg oral tofacitinib twice daily. Study-level findings and limits: In scalp samples, resident alphabeta T cells of normal skin are also sequenced. Clonality exceeded that of normal scalp in lesional scalp, most notably in alopecia totalis/universalis.

The germline gives CDR1 GTSNPN, CDR2 SVGIG (reference sequence). Trimming removed 2 bases at V and 16 bases at J, with 17 bases between. The CDR3 totals 12 residues. As concerns this clone: Antigen: not known.

Extracted RNA was reverse transcribed, and the resulting cDNA served as sequencing template. Profiling relied on immunoSEQ multiplex PCR, and the TCRdb table lists in-frame clones only, not all of them. The top ten clones hold approximately 1.7% of a sample with hundreds of thousands of clones, about 62% of them seen once. Documented treatment: oral pan-JAK inhibitor, 5-10 mg twice daily. Sequencing was performed on CD4+ T cells sorted from blood, taken at week 24, from a patient treated with tofacitinib. V and J are TRBV30 and TRBJ1-4; TRBD1 is a possible D gene (5 bases). The TCR originated in a human donor with alopecia areata. The CDR3 DNA reads TGTGCCTGGAGTCCCCAGGGTGGTGACACGTTTTTT. It is translated as CAWSPQGGDTFF. Complete variable domain (other parts from reference TRBV30 and TRBJ1-4): SQTIHQWPATLVQPVGSPLSLECTVEGTSNPNLYWYRQAAGRGLQLLFYSVGIGQISSEVPQNLSASRPQDRQFILSSKKLLLSDSGFYLCAWSPQGGDTFFGSGTQLSVL.